This T cell receptor beta chain was found in a study of CD8+ T cells in alopecia areata. The overall study: Oral tofacitinib (5 to 10 mg twice daily) was administered to treated patients. Severity of treated patients was scored by affected scalp percentage. Study results and limitations: Scalp clonality dropped significantly under tofacitinib, as did expanded CD8+ top-100 clones.

Germline V lookup: CDR1 SNHLY, CDR2 FYNNEI. The CDR3 runs 13 residues. V was pared by 8 bases and J by 7 bases, with 4 bases of the junction left unmatched. As to this clone: Its antigen is still unknown.

cDNA prepared by RNA extraction and subsequent reverse transcription served as the template for sequencing. The protocol was immunoSEQ multiplex PCR, while the TCRdb copy is restricted to in-frame clones and leaves out a portion. The table lists around 190,000 clones, about 60% of them singletons, with around 0.7% in the top ten. As to treatment: oral pan-JAK inhibitor, 5-10 mg twice daily. Peripheral blood, together with lesional scalp punch biopsies, was collected from alopecia areata patients. The receptor was isolated from a human donor with alopecia areata. Source: CD4+ T cells sorted from blood, taken at week 4, from a patient treated with tofacitinib. J is TRBJ1-4 and V is TRBV2; TRBD1 aligns across 10 bases. The CDR3 DNA sequence: TGTGCCAGCGGGGGACAGGGGAGTGAAAAACTGTTTTTT. Translated: CASGGQGSEKLFF.